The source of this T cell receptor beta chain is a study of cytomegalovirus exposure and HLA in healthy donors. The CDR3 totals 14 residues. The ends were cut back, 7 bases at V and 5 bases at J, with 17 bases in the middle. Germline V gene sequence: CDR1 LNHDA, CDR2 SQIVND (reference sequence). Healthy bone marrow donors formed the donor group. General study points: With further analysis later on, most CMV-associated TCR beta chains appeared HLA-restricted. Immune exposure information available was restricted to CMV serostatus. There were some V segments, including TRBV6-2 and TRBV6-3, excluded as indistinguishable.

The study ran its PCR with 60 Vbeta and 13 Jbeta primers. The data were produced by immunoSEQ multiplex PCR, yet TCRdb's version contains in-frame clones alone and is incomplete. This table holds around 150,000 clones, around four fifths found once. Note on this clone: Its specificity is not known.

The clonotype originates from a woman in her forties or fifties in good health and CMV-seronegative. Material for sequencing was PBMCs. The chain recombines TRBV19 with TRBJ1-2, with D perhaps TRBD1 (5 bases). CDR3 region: CASKIGQGNYGYTF. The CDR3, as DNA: TGTGCCAGTAAAATTGGGCAGGGAAATTATGGCTACACCTTC.